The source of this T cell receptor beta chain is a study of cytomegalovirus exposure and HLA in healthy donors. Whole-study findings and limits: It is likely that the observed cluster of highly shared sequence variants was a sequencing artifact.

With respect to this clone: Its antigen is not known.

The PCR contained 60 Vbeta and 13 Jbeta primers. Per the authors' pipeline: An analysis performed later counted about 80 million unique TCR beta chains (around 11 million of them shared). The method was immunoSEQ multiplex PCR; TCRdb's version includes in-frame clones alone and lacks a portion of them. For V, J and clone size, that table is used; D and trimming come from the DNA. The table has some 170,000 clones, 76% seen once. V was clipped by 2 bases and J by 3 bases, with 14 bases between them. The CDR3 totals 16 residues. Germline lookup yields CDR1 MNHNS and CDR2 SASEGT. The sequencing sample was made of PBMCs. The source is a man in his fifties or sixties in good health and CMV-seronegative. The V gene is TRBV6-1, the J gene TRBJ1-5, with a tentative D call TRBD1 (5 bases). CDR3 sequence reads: CASSEFQGGVNQPQHF. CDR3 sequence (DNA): TGTGCCAGCAGTGAATTTCAGGGTGGGGTCAATCAGCCCCAGCATTTT.